This TCR beta chain derives from a study of cytomegalovirus exposure and HLA in healthy donors. Study findings and constraints: Sequencing had likely introduced a cluster of highly shared sequence variants as an artifact. Rare sequences made up most TCRs, while some public TCRs were found in many donors.

About this clone itself: Its matching antigen is unknown.

A multiplex PCR was run with 60 Vbeta primers and 13 Jbeta primers. Sequencing was performed with immunoSEQ multiplex PCR; in TCRdb, only in-frame clones are kept and a portion is missing. The sample has under 100,000 clones, roughly 70% seen once. The germline V and J ends were trimmed by 5 bases and 2 bases, with 5 bases remaining between them. Germline V gene lookup returns CDR1 MNHEY and CDR2 SMNVEV (reference sequence). The CDR3 contains 12 residues. The sample was PBMCs. This sequence was found in a man aged 35 to 55 in good health and CMV-seronegative. The V and J genes are TRBV27 and TRBJ2-3; no definite D call. Written as DNA, the CDR3 is TGTGCCAGCAGTGAGGACACAGATACGCAGTATTTT. Its protein is CASSEDTDTQYF.